The rows below give T cell receptor beta chains drawn from one sample of a study of blood T cell repertoires in COVID-19. TCRdb's copy holds only in-frame clones and misses some; the assay was immunoSEQ multiplex PCR. Of about 200,000 clones in the sample, more than 80% are singletons; the top ten hold around 1.3%. Sequencing was carried out using PBMCs or T cells enriched from blood (not recorded which). These receptors originate from a man under 40 who had recovered from COVID-19. Both conserved end residues are part of each CDR3. Each record gives: CDR3 DNA, CDR3 protein, clone size, J gene, D gene, V gene. The D gene is left open where the match is weak. Clone size is shown for a subset of rows, as once, few, many or a class of expanded clone.

DNA: TGTGCCAGCAGCCAAACGCGGGGGATCGTGCCGGATGAGCAGTTCTTC
CDR3: CASSQTRGIVPDEQFF
size: once
J: TRBJ2-1
D: TRBD2
V: TRBV14

DNA: TGTGCCAGCAGCCCGCGGGGACAGTCGACCAGGGAGCAGTACTTC
CDR3: CASSPRGQSTREQYF
size: -
J: TRBJ2-7
D: -
V: TRBV7-8

DNA: TGTGCCAGCAGTTACAGGGTTGAATGGGGGGAGCTGTTTTTT
CDR3: CASSYRVEWGELFF
size: -
J: TRBJ2-2
D: -
V: TRBV27

DNA: TGTGCCAGCAGCGTCCCCAAGGCATATGAGAGCGGGGACGCAGATACGCAGTATTTT
CDR3: CASSVPKAYESGDADTQYF
size: -
J: TRBJ2-3
D: TRBD2
V: TRBV2

DNA: TGTGCCAGCAGTGAAGATGCTCTAGCGGGAAGGTACAATGAGCAGTTCTTC
CDR3: CASSEDALAGRYNEQFF
size: once
J: TRBJ2-1
D: TRBD2
V: TRBV2

DNA: TGTGCCACCAGCATGCTACGGGAGGGCCCAGAGACCCAGTACTTC
CDR3: CATSMLREGPETQYF
size: -
J: TRBJ2-5
D: TRBD2
V: TRBV15

DNA: TGTGCCAGTGGAGTCGGTGCGGGCCAGCCCCAGCATTTT
CDR3: CASGVGAGQPQHF
size: -
J: TRBJ1-5
D: -
V: TRBV19

DNA: TGTGCCAGCAGTTTACATAGCGGGGTTACAGATACGCAGTATTTT
CDR3: CASSLHSGVTDTQYF
size: -
J: TRBJ2-3
D: TRBD2
V: TRBV28

DNA: TGTGCCAGCAGTGACGAACCCAATAACCCACAATCATACAATGAGCAGTTCTTC
CDR3: CASSDEPNNPQSYNEQFF
size: -
J: TRBJ2-1
D: -
V: TRBV6-1

DNA: TGTGCCAGCTCCCCCGAGGCAGCGAACACTGAAGCTTTCTTT
CDR3: CASSPEAANTEAFF
size: -
J: TRBJ1-1
D: -
V: TRBV18

DNA: TGTGCCAGCAGCGAGAAGACAGGACAGAACACTGAAGCTTTCTTT
CDR3: CASSEKTGQNTEAFF
size: -
J: TRBJ1-1
D: -
V: TRBV5-4

DNA: TGTGCCAGCAGCACGCGAGCCTCACGGGAAAAACTGTTTTTT
CDR3: CASSTRASREKLFF
size: -
J: TRBJ1-4
D: -
V: TRBV5-8

DNA: TGTGCCAGCAGTTTAAGCGGGACAGGGGAAACCGGGGAGCTGTTTTTT
CDR3: CASSLSGTGETGELFF
size: -
J: TRBJ2-2
D: TRBD1
V: TRBV28

DNA: TGTGCCAGCAACACCGTCGATACGCAGTATTTT
CDR3: CASNTVDTQYF
size: -
J: TRBJ2-3
D: -
V: TRBV28

DNA: TGTGCCAGCAGCCCGAGAAAGGGGGACACTGAAGCTTTCTTT
CDR3: CASSPRKGDTEAFF
size: -
J: TRBJ1-1
D: -
V: TRBV11-3

DNA: TGTGCCAGTAGTATATACGGCCGACAGGGGGCTTGGGAGACCCAGTACTTC
CDR3: CASSIYGRQGAWETQYF
size: -
J: TRBJ2-5
D: TRBD1
V: TRBV19